This TCR beta chain was identified during a study of cytomegalovirus exposure and HLA in healthy donors. CDR1 MNHEY and CDR2 SMNVEV come from the germline V gene (reference sequence). The CDR3 extends over 13 amino acids. Trimming took off 4 bases at V and 1 base at J, with 7 bases between the two ends. With 60 Vbeta and 13 Jbeta primers, the PCR was carried out. Profiled with immunoSEQ multiplex PCR; TCRdb holds only in-frame clones, not every one. This table holds 250,000 to 350,000 clones, 80% found once. Material for sequencing was PBMCs. V usage is TRBV27 and J usage is TRBJ1-1, with D possibly being TRBD1 (5 bases). The TCR comes from a girl aged 2 to 10 in good health and CMV-seronegative. CDR3 DNA sequence: TGTGCCAGCAGTTGGACAAGGAACACTGAAGCTTTCTTT. This sequence encodes CASSWTRNTEAFF.